This T cell receptor beta chain came from a study of shared clonotypes between healthy human individuals. TCRdb keeps only in-frame clones here, not all; method: immunoSEQ multiplex PCR. In the table there are approximately 2,000,000 clones, roughly 92% of which are singletons. The receptor comes from a man aged 18-30 years in good health. Some clones in this sample may be carry-over from other donors' samples. The sequenced material came from naive CD4+ T cells from PBMCs. The subset: CD45RA+ positively selected.

CDR3: CASSIDSQTGDTQYF. CDR3 nucleotides: TGTGCCAGCAGCATCGACAGTCAAACAGGGGATACGCAGTATTTT. The chain has TRBV5-4 and TRBJ2-3, with D perhaps TRBD1 (6 bases). V was pared by 4 bases and J by 6 bases, with 18 bases between. Germline V gene data show CDR1 as SGHNT and CDR2 as YYREEE (reference sequence). CDR3 size: 15 residues.